The T cell receptor beta chain under discussion was sequenced for a study of blood T cell repertoires in COVID-19 (dated by TCRdb to 2018 to 2021). Some background on the complete study: Collaborator samples came from the United States, Italy and Spain and covered acute and convalescent phases of COVID-19. The material from the prospective study consisted of cDNA or gDNA derived from T cells, B-cell-depleted T cells, or PBMCs. The dataset comprised deeply sampled blood TCRbeta repertoires from subjects exposed to, actively infected with, or recovered from COVID-19. The samples were drawn from two sources: the first 160 participants of the ongoing ImmuneRACE study, and 1,000 to 1,500 subjects contributed by 6 global collaborators. HLA class I and class II types, where available, came from metadata supplied by the sample provider rather than from assay-based typing. A freely available public database, intended as a resource for researchers studying the immune response to SARS-CoV-2, is where the repertoires were released. A de-identified subject ID, COVID-19 status, age in years and sex were almost always included in the sample metadata.

The paper's findings and limits, for the study overall: The amount of clinical and demographic metadata varied by source and participant and was provided uncurated.

Details on this clone: Its cognate antigen has yet to be identified. The input lacks base qualities; no much larger clone sits a single base away.

Whole blood was collected in K2EDTA tubes by collaborating institutions according to the institutions' own protocols. For TCRbeta analysis, collaborators shipped samples in one of three forms: frozen whole blood, isolated PBMCs, or DNA extracted from either of those sample types. TCRbeta CDR3 regions were amplified from genomic DNA using the immunoSEQ Assay, a bias-controlled multiplex PCR. As for how the authors treated the data: The number of nucleated cells in each sample was estimated from the amplification of reference gene primers within the assay. To quantify the absolute abundance of each unique TCRbeta CDR3 rearrangement, sequence reads were collapsed and filtered. For each sample, productive Simpson clonality was calculated as the square root of Simpson's diversity index over productive rearrangements. The table was pulled from immuneACCESS by TCRdb, which kept in-frame rearrangements only. Such tables lose some clones; where checked, under half of the loss comes from unresolved V genes, and the rest has no known cause. The V and J calls and clone size are taken from that table; D and trimming were inferred from the DNA. The table for this sample lists 150,000 to 200,000 clones; 90% of them were counted only once. The ten largest clones take up roughly 0.6% of the sample.

Looking up the germline V gene yields CDR1 KGHSH and CDR2 LQKENI. After removal of 3 bases from V and 3 bases from J, the junction retains 8 bases not matched to a gene. Counted from cysteine to phenylalanine, this CDR3 has 18 amino acids. Of all the DNA, just the CDR3 is kept, 54 bases in frame from base 1. The specimen was peripheral blood. The receptor's source is a man aged 50-60 years with acute or convalescent COVID-19. The chain was built from TRBV18 and TRBJ2-3, and 14 junctional nucleotides match TRBD2. The nucleotide sequence is TGTGCCAGCTCACCGGGACTAGCGGGGGCCGGACGAACAGATACGCAGTATTTT. This gives the protein CASSPGLAGAGRTDTQYF.